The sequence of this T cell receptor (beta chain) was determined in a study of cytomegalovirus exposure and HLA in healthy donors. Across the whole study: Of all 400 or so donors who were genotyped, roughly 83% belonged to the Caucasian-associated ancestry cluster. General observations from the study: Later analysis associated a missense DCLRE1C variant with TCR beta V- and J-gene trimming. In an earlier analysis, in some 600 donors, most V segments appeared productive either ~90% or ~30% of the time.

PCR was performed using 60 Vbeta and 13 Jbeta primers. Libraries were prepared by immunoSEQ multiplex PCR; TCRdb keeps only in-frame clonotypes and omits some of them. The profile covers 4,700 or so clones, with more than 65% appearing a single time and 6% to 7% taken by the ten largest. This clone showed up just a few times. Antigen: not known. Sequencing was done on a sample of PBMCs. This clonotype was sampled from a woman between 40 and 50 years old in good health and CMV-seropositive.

The CDR3 is CSVLPTGGEQPQHF. CDR3 bases: TGCAGCGTTCTTCCCACAGGGGGCGAACAGCCCCAGCATTTT. The V gene is TRBV29-1, the J gene TRBJ1-5, with 9 bases lining up with TRBD1. The CDR3 length is 14 residues. The V gene's germline CDR1 is SQVTM and CDR2 ANQGSEA. With 5 bases clipped from V and 7 bases from J, the junction kept 9 bases outside the gene matches.